The source of this T cell receptor beta chain is a study of OX40 agonist ivuxolimab in advanced cancers. In the case of this clone: The antigen remains unidentified.

Trimming took off 5 bases at V and 1 base at J, with 21 bases between the two ends. CDR1 and CDR2 (germline): SGHRS, YFSETQ. The CDR3 extends over 17 amino acids. Generated by immunoSEQ multiplex PCR, the TCRdb table keeps only in-frame clones and is missing some. The data show about 83,000 clones, about 88% seen once. Broader study findings: Some nonresponders also had low normalized T-cell clonal expansion. Compared with others, partial responders at 0.1-3.0 mg/kg displayed clonal expansion among the lowest. Relative to CD4+, CD8+ T cells held more expanded clones on average.

Sequencing was performed on CD4+ or CD8+ T cells sorted from blood, taken in a trial of the OX40 agonist ivuxolimab. This clonotype was sampled from an adult with an advanced solid tumor such as melanoma, head and neck, liver or kidney cancer. The chain recombines TRBV5-1 with TRBJ1-1; D possibly corresponds to TRBD1 (5 bases). The CDR3 DNA sequence: TGCGCCAGCAGGCTCGTTCAGGGCCCAGGGAGGAACACTGAAGCTTTCTTT. Translating it yields CASRLVQGPGRNTEAFF.